A single T cell receptor beta chain is shown here with its context. Its antigen is undetermined. Assay used: immunoSEQ multiplex PCR; TCRdb lists only in-frame clones, some missing. The table has about 9,900 clones, around 40% seen once. The data are from a study of siplizumab effects on memory and regulatory T cells. The mixed lymphocyte reaction cells were held in coculture (37°C) for under seven days. Sequencing used CFSE-low (dividing) CD4+ T cells sorted from an allogeneic mixed lymphocyte reaction. The receptor was isolated from a human donor in good health; the cells came from an allogeneic mixed lymphocyte reaction.

CDR3 in DNA: TGTGCCAGCAGTGAACTAGCGGGAGGCCCCTACGAGCAGTACTTC. Its protein is CASSELAGGPYEQYF. The V call is TRBV6-7, the J call TRBJ2-7; TRBD2 matches 12 bases. TRBV6-7 is sorted into the ORF group, with uncertain function. This CDR3 contains 15 residues. Trimming took 5 bases from V and 2 from J; bases not matched to a gene: 4.